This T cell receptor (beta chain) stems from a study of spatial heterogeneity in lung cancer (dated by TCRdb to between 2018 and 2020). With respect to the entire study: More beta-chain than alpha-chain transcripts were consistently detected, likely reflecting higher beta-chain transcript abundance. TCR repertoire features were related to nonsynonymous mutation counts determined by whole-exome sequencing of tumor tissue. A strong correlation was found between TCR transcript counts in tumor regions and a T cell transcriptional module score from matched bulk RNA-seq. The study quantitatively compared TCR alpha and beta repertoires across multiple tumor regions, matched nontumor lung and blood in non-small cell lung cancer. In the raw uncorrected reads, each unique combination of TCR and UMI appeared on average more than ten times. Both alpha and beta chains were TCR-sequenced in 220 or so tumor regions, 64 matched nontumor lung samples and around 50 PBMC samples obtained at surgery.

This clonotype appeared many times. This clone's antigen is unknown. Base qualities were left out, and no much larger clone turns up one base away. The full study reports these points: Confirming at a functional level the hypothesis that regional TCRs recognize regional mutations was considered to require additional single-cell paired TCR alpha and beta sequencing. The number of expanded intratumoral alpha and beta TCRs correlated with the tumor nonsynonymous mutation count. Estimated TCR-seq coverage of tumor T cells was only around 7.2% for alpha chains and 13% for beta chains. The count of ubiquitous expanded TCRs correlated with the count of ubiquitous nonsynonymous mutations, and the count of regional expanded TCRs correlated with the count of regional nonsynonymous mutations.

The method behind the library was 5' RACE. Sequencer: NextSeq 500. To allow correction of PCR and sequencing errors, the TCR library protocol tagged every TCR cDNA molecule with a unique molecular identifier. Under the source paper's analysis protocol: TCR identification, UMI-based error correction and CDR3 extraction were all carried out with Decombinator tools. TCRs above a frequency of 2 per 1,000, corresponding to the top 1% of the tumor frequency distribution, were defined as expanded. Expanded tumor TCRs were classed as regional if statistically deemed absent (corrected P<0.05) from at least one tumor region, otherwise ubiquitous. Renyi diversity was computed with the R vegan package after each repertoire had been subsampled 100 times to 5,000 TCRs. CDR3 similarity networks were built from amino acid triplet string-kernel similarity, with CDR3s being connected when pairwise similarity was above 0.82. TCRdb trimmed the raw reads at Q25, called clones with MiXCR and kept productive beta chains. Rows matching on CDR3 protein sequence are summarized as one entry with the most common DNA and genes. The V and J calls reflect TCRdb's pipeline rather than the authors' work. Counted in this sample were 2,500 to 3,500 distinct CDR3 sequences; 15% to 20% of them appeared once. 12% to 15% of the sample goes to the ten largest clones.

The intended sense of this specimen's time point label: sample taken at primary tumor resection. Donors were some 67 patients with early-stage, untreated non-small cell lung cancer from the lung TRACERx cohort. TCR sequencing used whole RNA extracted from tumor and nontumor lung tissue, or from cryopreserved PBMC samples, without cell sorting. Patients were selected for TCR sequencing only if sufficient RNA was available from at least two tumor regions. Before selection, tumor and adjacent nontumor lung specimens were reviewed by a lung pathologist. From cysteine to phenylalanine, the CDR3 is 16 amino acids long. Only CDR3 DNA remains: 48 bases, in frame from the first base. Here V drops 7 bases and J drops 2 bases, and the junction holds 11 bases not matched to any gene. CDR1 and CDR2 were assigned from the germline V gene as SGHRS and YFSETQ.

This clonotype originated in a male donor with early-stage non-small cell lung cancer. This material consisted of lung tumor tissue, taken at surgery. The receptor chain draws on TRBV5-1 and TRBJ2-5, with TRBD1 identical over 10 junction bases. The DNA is TGCGCCAGCCGAACCCGGACAGGGGGTTATCAAGAGACCCAGTACTTC. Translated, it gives CASRTRTGGYQETQYF.